This TCR beta chain was observed in a study of T-cell memory formation after mild COVID-19. General observations from the study: Among contracting clones, CD4+ were mainly CM/EM and CD8+ enriched in EMRA. The finding that pre-infection memory included some responding clones suggested that cross-reactive memory joined.

V was pared by 4 bases and J by 2 bases, with 9 bases between. Germline assignment: CDR1 SGHRS and CDR2 YFSETQ. This CDR3 region has 14 residues. This clonotype has a handful of counts. The target antigen is unknown. TCRdb reanalysed the 5' RACE reads using MiXCR and keeps one entry per CDR3 protein. The table lists roughly 130,000 distinct CDR3 sequences, approximately 17% of them singletons. The rearrangement joins TRBV5-1 to TRBJ2-2, with a weak D call TRBD2 (6 bases). The receptor comes from a man younger than 30 who had mild COVID-19 (a few samples of this study predate the infection). Cell type and time point are not known. The sample comprised PBMCs or a T cell subset sorted from them (not recorded which). The CDR3 bases are TGCGCCAGCAGCCCGGAGGGTAACACCGGGGAGCTGTTTTTT. It translates to CASSPEGNTGELFF.